Listed below are T cell receptor beta chains from one sample, sequenced in a study of identical twins. TCRdb re-analysed the 5' RACE reads in MiXCR, keeping a single row per CDR3 protein. The table has about 520,000 distinct CDR3 sequences, roughly a fifth seen once. These data also featured in a second study, about T cells expressing NK-cell markers.

Sequencing input: CD4+ T cells sorted from blood. The receptors come from a woman aged 18-29 years in good health. Both conserved end residues are part of each CDR3. Each record gives: V gene, D gene, clone size, J gene, CDR3 DNA, CDR3 protein. A D gene is named only where the DNA matches it firmly. Clone size is stated in some rows and not others, as once, few, many or a class when expanded.

V gene: TRBV12-3/TRBV12-4; D gene: -; clone size: -; J gene: TRBJ1-4; CDR3 DNA: TGTGCCAGCAGTTTCCGGGTGACTGAAAAACTGTTTTTT; CDR3 protein: CASSFRVTEKLFF
V gene: TRBV7-6; D gene: -; clone size: -; J gene: TRBJ2-7; CDR3 DNA: TGTGCCAGCAGCTTAAATCAGGGCTCCTACGAGCAGTACTTC; CDR3 protein: CASSLNQGSYEQYF
V gene: TRBV5-8; D gene: -; clone size: -; J gene: TRBJ2-7; CDR3 DNA: TGTGCCAGCAGACCGAGGGTAGGGACTTTCTACGAGCAGTACTTC; CDR3 protein: CASRPRVGTFYEQYF
V gene: TRBV27; D gene: -; clone size: -; J gene: TRBJ2-1; CDR3 DNA: TGTGCCAGCAGTTCCGAGATCTACAATGAGCAGTTCTTC; CDR3 protein: CASSSEIYNEQFF
V gene: TRBV12-3/TRBV12-4; D gene: -; clone size: -; J gene: TRBJ2-3; CDR3 DNA: TGTGCCAGCAGATTAAATACAGATACGCAGTATTTT; CDR3 protein: CASRLNTDTQYF
V gene: TRBV7-9; D gene: TRBD2; clone size: -; J gene: TRBJ2-7; CDR3 DNA: TGTGCCAGCAGCTTAGTTCTAGCGGGGGGCTCCTACGAGCAGTACTTC; CDR3 protein: CASSLVLAGGSYEQYF
V gene: TRBV20-1; D gene: -; clone size: -; J gene: TRBJ2-3; CDR3 DNA: TGCAGCTCTAGCGTTTTAAGCACAGATACGCAGTATTTT; CDR3 protein: CSSSVLSTDTQYF
V gene: TRBV11-3; D gene: -; clone size: few; J gene: TRBJ2-1; CDR3 DNA: TGTGCCAGCAGCCGATCTACCGGGGCTGCGCTTTCACAGTTCTTC; CDR3 protein: CASSRSTGAALSQFF
V gene: TRBV5-6; D gene: TRBD2; clone size: -; J gene: TRBJ2-5; CDR3 DNA: TGTGCCAGCAGCCCCTGGACTAGCGGGATCCAAGAGACCCAGTACTTC; CDR3 protein: CASSPWTSGIQETQYF
V gene: TRBV7-9; D gene: -; clone size: -; J gene: TRBJ2-1; CDR3 DNA: TGTGCCAGCAGCTTATACATGGGCAGGGTCAATGAGCAGTTCTTC; CDR3 protein: CASSLYMGRVNEQFF
V gene: TRBV9; D gene: -; clone size: -; J gene: TRBJ2-2; CDR3 DNA: TGTGCCAGCAGCGTCGGCCCCAACACCGGGGAGCTGTTTTTT; CDR3 protein: CASSVGPNTGELFF
V gene: TRBV5-6; D gene: -; clone size: few; J gene: TRBJ2-3; CDR3 DNA: TGTGCCAGCAGCTTTCGACCCGGTGCAGATACGCAGTATTTT; CDR3 protein: CASSFRPGADTQYF
V gene: TRBV11-1; D gene: TRBD1; clone size: few; J gene: TRBJ2-6; CDR3 DNA: TGTGCCAGCAGCTCTCGTTCCCGACAGGGCTCTGGGGCCAACGTCCTGACTTTC; CDR3 protein: CASSSRSRQGSGANVLTF
V gene: TRBV12-3/TRBV12-4; D gene: TRBD1; clone size: -; J gene: TRBJ1-4; CDR3 DNA: TGTGCCAGCAGCCGGACAGGGCAGCAACGAAGACTGTTTTTT; CDR3 protein: CASSRTGQQRRLFF
V gene: TRBV29-1; D gene: -; clone size: many; J gene: TRBJ2-7; CDR3 DNA: TGCAGCGTTGGGTCAGATTACTCCTACGAGCAGTACTTC; CDR3 protein: CSVGSDYSYEQYF
V gene: TRBV10-3; D gene: -; clone size: few; J gene: TRBJ1-5; CDR3 DNA: TGTGCCATCAGTGAGCAGGGGCTCTATAGCAATCAGCCCCAGCATTTT; CDR3 protein: CAISEQGLYSNQPQHF
V gene: TRBV15; D gene: -; clone size: -; J gene: TRBJ2-7; CDR3 DNA: TGTGCCACCAGCAAGGACCGTTACAGGGCCTACGAGCAGTACTTC; CDR3 protein: CATSKDRYRAYEQYF
V gene: TRBV2; D gene: -; clone size: -; J gene: TRBJ1-1; CDR3 DNA: TGTGCCAGCAGCCCTCCGGACCGGACTAACACTGAAGCTTTCTTT; CDR3 protein: CASSPPDRTNTEAFF
V gene: TRBV20-1; D gene: -; clone size: few; J gene: TRBJ1-1; CDR3 DNA: TGCAGTGCTAGACCGGACGCACGGGGCCTAAACACTGAAGCTTTCTTT; CDR3 protein: CSARPDARGLNTEAFF
V gene: TRBV18; D gene: -; clone size: few; J gene: TRBJ2-4; CDR3 DNA: TGTGCCAGCTCACCATGGGGGTCACCCAGGGCCAAAAACATTCAGTACTTC; CDR3 protein: CASSPWGSPRAKNIQYF
V gene: TRBV7-2; D gene: -; clone size: -; J gene: TRBJ2-3; CDR3 DNA: TGTGCCAGCAGCCTCACCAGGGTGGTGGCAGATACGCAGTATTTT; CDR3 protein: CASSLTRVVADTQYF
V gene: TRBV20-1; D gene: TRBD2; clone size: -; J gene: TRBJ2-7; CDR3 DNA: TGCAGTGCTAGAACGGGGGGGAACTACGAGCAGTACTTC; CDR3 protein: CSARTGGNYEQYF
V gene: TRBV20-1; D gene: -; clone size: -; J gene: TRBJ2-7; CDR3 DNA: TGCAGTGCTAGAGATATGGGTCCCTACTCCTACGAGCAGTACTTC; CDR3 protein: CSARDMGPYSYEQYF
V gene: TRBV20-1; D gene: TRBD2; clone size: -; J gene: TRBJ2-4; CDR3 DNA: TGCAGTGCGATCGGGACTAGCAAAGGAAGGTCCAAAAACATTCAGTACTTC; CDR3 protein: CSAIGTSKGRSKNIQYF
V gene: TRBV29-1; D gene: TRBD1; clone size: many; J gene: TRBJ2-7; CDR3 DNA: TGCAGCGTTGTGGACAGGGCAACCTACGAGCAGTACTTC; CDR3 protein: CSVVDRATYEQYF
V gene: TRBV4-2; D gene: -; clone size: -; J gene: TRBJ2-7; CDR3 DNA: TGTGCCAGCAGCCGCCAAGGGAGTCTGGACGAGCAGTACTTC; CDR3 protein: CASSRQGSLDEQYF
V gene: TRBV5-6; D gene: -; clone size: few; J gene: TRBJ2-7; CDR3 DNA: TGTGCCAGCAGCGCTGGACCGGACTACGAGCAGTACTTC; CDR3 protein: CASSAGPDYEQYF
V gene: TRBV12-3/TRBV12-4; D gene: TRBD2; clone size: -; J gene: TRBJ2-1; CDR3 DNA: TGTGCCAGCCTTGTCCTAGCGGGTAATGAGCAGTTCTTC; CDR3 protein: CASLVLAGNEQFF
V gene: TRBV1; D gene: -; clone size: -; J gene: TRBJ2-1; CDR3 DNA: TGCACCAGCAGCTCGGGACTCCTTAGCAATGAGCAGTTCTTC; CDR3 protein: CTSSSGLLSNEQFF
V gene: TRBV4-3; D gene: -; clone size: few; J gene: TRBJ1-1; CDR3 DNA: TGCGCCAGCAGCCAAGATCGAAGGCGGCTAGCTTTCTTT; CDR3 protein: CASSQDRRRLAFF
V gene: TRBV7-8; D gene: -; clone size: few; J gene: TRBJ2-1; CDR3 DNA: TGTGCCAGCAGCTTACCGCGGACATTCAAGGGCAATGAGCAGTTCTTC; CDR3 protein: CASSLPRTFKGNEQFF
V gene: TRBV9; D gene: -; clone size: few; J gene: TRBJ1-2; CDR3 DNA: TGTGCCAGCAGCCCCCGACCTAGTGGCTACACCTTC; CDR3 protein: CASSPRPSGYTF
V gene: TRBV6-5; D gene: TRBD1; clone size: few; J gene: TRBJ2-7; CDR3 DNA: TGTGCCAGCAGTTACTCGCGACAGGGGATCCACGAGCAGTACTTC; CDR3 protein: CASSYSRQGIHEQYF
V gene: TRBV12-3/TRBV12-4; D gene: -; clone size: few; J gene: TRBJ2-6; CDR3 DNA: TGTGCCAGCACCCCGGGTTGGGGAAGAGCTGGGGCCAACGTCCTGACTTTC; CDR3 protein: CASTPGWGRAGANVLTF
V gene: TRBV20-1; D gene: TRBD2; clone size: many; J gene: TRBJ2-1; CDR3 DNA: TGCAGTGCTAGAGCTAGCGGGGAAATCTACAATGAGCAGTTCTTC; CDR3 protein: CSARASGEIYNEQFF
V gene: TRBV7-3; D gene: -; clone size: few; J gene: TRBJ2-3; CDR3 DNA: TGTGCCAGCAGCTCCCCCTCGCGTGGAGATACGCAGTATTTT; CDR3 protein: CASSSPSRGDTQYF
V gene: TRBV2; D gene: TRBD1; clone size: few; J gene: TRBJ1-2; CDR3 DNA: TGTGCCAGCAGTGAGCTTCGGGACAGCTATGGCTACACCTTC; CDR3 protein: CASSELRDSYGYTF
V gene: TRBV9; D gene: -; clone size: -; J gene: TRBJ2-1; CDR3 DNA: TGTGCCAGCAGCGTAGCTAGCGACTACAATGAGCAGTTCTTC; CDR3 protein: CASSVASDYNEQFF
V gene: TRBV9; D gene: TRBD2; clone size: few; J gene: TRBJ2-1; CDR3 DNA: TGTGCCAGCAGCGTAGCCCAGCGGGGGGGCGCCGATGAGCAGTTCTTC; CDR3 protein: CASSVAQRGGADEQFF
V gene: TRBV20-1; D gene: TRBD1; clone size: few; J gene: TRBJ2-1; CDR3 DNA: TGCAGTGCCCCATCGAACGGGAAAAAGGGGGCTGAGCAGTTCTTC; CDR3 protein: CSAPSNGKKGAEQFF
V gene: TRBV12-3/TRBV12-4; D gene: -; clone size: -; J gene: TRBJ1-1; CDR3 DNA: TGTGCCAGCACCTCCGCCGCTGGTGCTTTCTTT; CDR3 protein: CASTSAAGAFF
V gene: TRBV5-1; D gene: TRBD1; clone size: -; J gene: TRBJ1-2; CDR3 DNA: TGCGCCAGCAGCTTGGCCCAGGGGGAAGGCTACACCTTC; CDR3 protein: CASSLAQGEGYTF
V gene: TRBV12-3/TRBV12-4; D gene: TRBD2; clone size: few; J gene: TRBJ2-2; CDR3 DNA: TGTGCCAGCGGGACTAGACCGAACGGGGAGCTGTTTTTT; CDR3 protein: CASGTRPNGELFF